This TCR beta chain was obtained from a study of T cells in women clearing cervical HPV infection. Across the whole study: Case blood drawn at lesion detection; control blood after infection cleared. General study points: Repertoire richness, not evenness, was significantly elevated in CIN3+ cases versus controls.

Points on this clone: Antigen specificity is unknown.

Produced via immunoSEQ multiplex PCR; TCRdb's table is partial and in-frame only. This repertoire includes tens of thousands of clones. The sample consisted of blood buffy coat. The sequence was collected from a woman aged 18 to 75 with a cervical HPV16 infection that either progressed to CIN3+ or cleared (not recorded which).

The CDR3 reads CASSTDRGRGYDYTF. CDR3 bases read: TGTGCCAGCAGCACCGACAGGGGGCGTGGGTACGAC. V is TRBV7-2 and J is TRBJ1-2; 10 bases map to TRBD1. The read falls 3 residues short of the CDR3 end, and the missing part is taken from the germline J gene. Germline CDR1 reads SGHTA; CDR2 reads FQGNSA. The CDR3 runs 15 residues.